A single TCR beta chain is shown here with its context. This table comes from immunoSEQ multiplex PCR, and its TCRdb copy is limited to in-frame clones, with some not included. The sample has roughly 53,000 clones; roughly nine tenths are singletons. The data originate from a study of T cell changes during pregnancy in multiple sclerosis. Germline trimming cut 4 bases from V and 4 bases from J; bases unmatched to any gene: 12. The CDR3 spans 17 residues. Germline assignment: CDR1 LGHNA and CDR2 YNFKEQ. The TCR originated in a female donor in good health, enrolled as a control in a pregnancy study. The material sequenced was CD4+ T cells from peripheral blood mononuclear cells, taken in the second trimester of pregnancy. This chain connects TRBV4-2 to TRBJ2-2; the match to TRBD1 covers 7 bases. CDR3 sequence reads: CASSPPGTVRRTGELFF. The CDR3 DNA reads TGTGCCAGCAGCCCCCCGGGGACAGTAAGACGCACCGGGGAGCTGTTTTTT.